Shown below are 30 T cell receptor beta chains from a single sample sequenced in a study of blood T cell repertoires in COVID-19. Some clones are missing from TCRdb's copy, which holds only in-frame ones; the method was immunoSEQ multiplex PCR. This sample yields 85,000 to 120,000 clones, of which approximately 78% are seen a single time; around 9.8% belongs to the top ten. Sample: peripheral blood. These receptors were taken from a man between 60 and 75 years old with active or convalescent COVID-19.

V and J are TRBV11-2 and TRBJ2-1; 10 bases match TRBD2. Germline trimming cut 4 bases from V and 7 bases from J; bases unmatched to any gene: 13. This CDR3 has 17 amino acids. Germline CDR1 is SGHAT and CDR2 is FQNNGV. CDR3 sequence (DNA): TGTGCCAGCAGCTCCCGGGCAGCGGGAGGGGTTAGAAATGAGCAGTTCTTC. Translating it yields CASSSRAAGGVRNEQFF.

In nucleotides, the CDR3 is TGTGCCAGCAGGGGGCCACTAGCCTACACAGATACGCAGTATTTT. Amino acids: CASRGPLAYTDTQYF. The gene calls are TRBV2 and TRBJ2-3; tentative D call: TRBD2 (6 bases). V gave up 6 bases and J gave up 2 bases, with 15 bases separating them. CDR1 is SNHLY and CDR2 is FYNNEI in the germline V gene. CDR3 length: 15 amino acids.

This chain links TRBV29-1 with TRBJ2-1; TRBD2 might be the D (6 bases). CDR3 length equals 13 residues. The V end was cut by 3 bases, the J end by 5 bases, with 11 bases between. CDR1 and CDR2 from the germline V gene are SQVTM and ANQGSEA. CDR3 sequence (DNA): TGCAGCGTTGATCCAGGAGGGGACAATGAGCAGTTCTTC. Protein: CSVDPGGDNEQFF.

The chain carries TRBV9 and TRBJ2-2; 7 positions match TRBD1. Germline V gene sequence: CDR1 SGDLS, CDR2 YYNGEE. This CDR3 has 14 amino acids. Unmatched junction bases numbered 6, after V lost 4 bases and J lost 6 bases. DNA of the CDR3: TGTGCCAGCAGCCCGAGGACAGGTGCCGGGGAGCTGTTTTTT. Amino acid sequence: CASSPRTGAGELFF.

The CDR3 nucleotides are TGTGCCAGCAGCCTAAGAGGAAGAGATACGCAGTATTTT. Translated: CASSLRGRDTQYF. This chain uses TRBV7-2 with TRBJ2-3; D unclear. The CDR3 totals 13 residues. Trimming shortened V by 5 bases and J by 5 bases, and 11 bases separated the two germline ends. Germline CDR1 SGHTA, CDR2 FQGNSA.

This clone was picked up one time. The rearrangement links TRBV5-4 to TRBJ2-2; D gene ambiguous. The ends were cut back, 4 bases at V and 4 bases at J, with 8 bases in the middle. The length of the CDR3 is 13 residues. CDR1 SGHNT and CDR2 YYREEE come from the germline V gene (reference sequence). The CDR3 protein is CASSTLATGELFF. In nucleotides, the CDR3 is TGTGCCAGCAGCACCTTAGCCACCGGGGAGCTGTTTTTT.

In DNA, the CDR3 is TGTGCCAGCAGTGTTCTCGGGATAGCGGGACAAGGGGGGGAGGCTGGAGATACGCAGTATTTT. This sequence encodes CASSVLGIAGQGGEAGDTQYF. V is TRBV28 and J is TRBJ2-3; 8 positions agree with TRBD2. The junction had 27 bases not matched to a gene; V was cut back by 5 bases and J by 5 bases. The germline V gene has CDR1 MDHEN and CDR2 SYDVKM. CDR3 length equals 21 residues.

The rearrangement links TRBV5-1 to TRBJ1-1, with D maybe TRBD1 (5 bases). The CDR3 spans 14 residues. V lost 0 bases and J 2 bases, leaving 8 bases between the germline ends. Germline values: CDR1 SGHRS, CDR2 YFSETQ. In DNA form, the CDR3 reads TGCGCCAGCAGCTTGGAGACAGATAACACTGAAGCTTTCTTT. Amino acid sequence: CASSLETDNTEAFF.

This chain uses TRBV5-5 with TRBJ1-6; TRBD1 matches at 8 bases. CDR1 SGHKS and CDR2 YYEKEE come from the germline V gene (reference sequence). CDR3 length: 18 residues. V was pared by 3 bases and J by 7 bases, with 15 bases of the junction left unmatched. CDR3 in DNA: TGTGCCAGCAGCTATACAAGGCAGGGGGCAGGGCAGAATTCACCCCTCCACTTT. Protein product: CASSYTRQGAGQNSPLHF.

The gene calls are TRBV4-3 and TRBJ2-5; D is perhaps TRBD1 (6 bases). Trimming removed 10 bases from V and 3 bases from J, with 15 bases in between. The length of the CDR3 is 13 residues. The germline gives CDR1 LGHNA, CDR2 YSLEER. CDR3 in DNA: TGCGCCACCCTAAGGCACAGGGAAGAGACCCAGTACTTC. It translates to CATLRHREETQYF.

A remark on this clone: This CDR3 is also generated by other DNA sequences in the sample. In DNA, the CDR3 is TGCGCCAGCAGCTTGGAGGGGTCTGGAAACACCATATATTTT. Translation: CASSLEGSGNTIYF. V usage is TRBV5-1 and J usage is TRBJ1-3, with D possibly TRBD1 on 5 matching bases. This CDR3 is 14 amino acids long. The germline CDR1 and CDR2 sequences are SGHRS and YFSETQ. V gave up 0 bases and J gave up 1 base, with 5 bases separating them.

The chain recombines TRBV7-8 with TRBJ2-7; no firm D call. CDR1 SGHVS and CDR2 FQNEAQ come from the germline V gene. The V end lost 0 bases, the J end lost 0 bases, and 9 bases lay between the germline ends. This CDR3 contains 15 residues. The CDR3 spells CASSLARSSSYEQYF. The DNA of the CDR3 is TGTGCCAGCAGCTTAGCGCGGAGTAGCTCCTACGAGCAGTACTTC. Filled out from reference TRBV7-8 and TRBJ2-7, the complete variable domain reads GAGVSQSPRYKVAKRGQDVALRCDPISGHVSLFWYQQALGQGPEFLTYFQNEAQLDKSGLPSDRFFAERPEGSVSTLKIQRTQQEDSAVYLCASSLARSSSYEQYFGPGTRLTVT.

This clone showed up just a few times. CDR3 in DNA: TGTGCCAGCAGCTTGTTCGACGGAGCTAACTATGGCTACACCTTC. It specifies CASSLFDGANYGYTF. The chain uses TRBV7-2 and TRBJ1-2; unclear D gene. Trimming left V 3 bases short and J 0 bases short, with 11 bases between. Germline CDR1 reads SGHTA; CDR2 reads FQGNSA. The CDR3 totals 15 residues.

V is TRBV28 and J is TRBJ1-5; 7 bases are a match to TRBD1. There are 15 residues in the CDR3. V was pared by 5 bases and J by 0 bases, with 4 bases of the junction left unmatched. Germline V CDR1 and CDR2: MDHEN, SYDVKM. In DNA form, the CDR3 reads TGTGCCAGCAGTACGGACAGGAATAGCAATCAGCCCCAGCATTTT. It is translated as CASSTDRNSNQPQHF.

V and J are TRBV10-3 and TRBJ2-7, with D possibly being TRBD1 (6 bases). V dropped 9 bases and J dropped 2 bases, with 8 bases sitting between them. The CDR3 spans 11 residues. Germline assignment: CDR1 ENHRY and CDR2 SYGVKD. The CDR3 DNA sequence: TGTGCCATTGGACAGACCTACGAGCAGTACTTC. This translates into CAIGQTYEQYF.

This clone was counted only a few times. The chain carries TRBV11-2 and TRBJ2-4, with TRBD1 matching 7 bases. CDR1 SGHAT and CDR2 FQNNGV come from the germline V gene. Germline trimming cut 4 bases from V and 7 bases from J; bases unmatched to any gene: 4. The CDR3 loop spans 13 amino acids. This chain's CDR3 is CASSSGQDNIQYF. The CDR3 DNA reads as TGTGCCAGCAGCTCCGGACAGGACAACATTCAGTACTTC.

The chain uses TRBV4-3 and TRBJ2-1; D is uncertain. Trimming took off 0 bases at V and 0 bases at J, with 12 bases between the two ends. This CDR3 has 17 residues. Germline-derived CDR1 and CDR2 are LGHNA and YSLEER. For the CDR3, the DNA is TGCGCCAGCAGCCAAGAAACTCCTTTGAGCTCCTACAATGAGCAGTTCTTC. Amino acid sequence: CASSQETPLSSYNEQFF.

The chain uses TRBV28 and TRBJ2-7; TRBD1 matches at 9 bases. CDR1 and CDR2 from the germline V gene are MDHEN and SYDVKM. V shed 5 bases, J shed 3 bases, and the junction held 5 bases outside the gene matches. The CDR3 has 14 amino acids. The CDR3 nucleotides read TGTGCCAGCAGTCCGGACAGGGGAGTCTACGAGCAGTACTTC. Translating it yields CASSPDRGVYEQYF.

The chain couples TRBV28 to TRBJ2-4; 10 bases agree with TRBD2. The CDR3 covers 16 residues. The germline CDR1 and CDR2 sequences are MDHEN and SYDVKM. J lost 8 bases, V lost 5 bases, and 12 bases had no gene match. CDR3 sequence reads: CASSDRGSGREDIQYF. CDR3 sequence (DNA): TGTGCCAGCAGTGACAGGGGAAGCGGGAGGGAAGACATTCAGTACTTC.

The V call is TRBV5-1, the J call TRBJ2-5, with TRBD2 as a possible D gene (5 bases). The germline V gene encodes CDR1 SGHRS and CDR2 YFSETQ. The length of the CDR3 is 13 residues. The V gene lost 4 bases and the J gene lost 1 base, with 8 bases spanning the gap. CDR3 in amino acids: CASSRGRQETQYF. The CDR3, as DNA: TGCGCCAGCAGCCGGGGTCGCCAAGAGACCCAGTACTTC.

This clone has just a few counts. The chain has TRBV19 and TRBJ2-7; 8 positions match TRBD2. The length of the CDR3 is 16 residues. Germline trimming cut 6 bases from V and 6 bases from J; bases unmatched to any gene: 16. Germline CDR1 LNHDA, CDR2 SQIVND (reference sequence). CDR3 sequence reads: CASSLGGSGNSAEQYF. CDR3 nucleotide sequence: TGTGCCAGTAGCTTGGGAGGTAGCGGGAACAGTGCCGAGCAGTACTTC.

DNA of the CDR3: TGCGCCAGCAGCTTCGACTACAGGGGTACTGAAGCTTTCTTT. Protein: CASSFDYRGTEAFF. This chain joins TRBV5-1 and TRBJ1-1; 7 nucleotides agree with TRBD1. J was trimmed by 5 bases and V by 2 bases; bases with no gene match: 6. The germline V gene has CDR1 SGHRS and CDR2 YFSETQ. This CDR3 comprises 14 residues.

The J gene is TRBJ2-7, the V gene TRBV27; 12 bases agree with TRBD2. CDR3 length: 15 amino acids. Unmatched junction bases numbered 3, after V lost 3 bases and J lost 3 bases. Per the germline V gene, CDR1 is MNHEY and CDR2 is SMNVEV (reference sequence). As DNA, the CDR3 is TGTGCCAGCAGTTTGGGACTAGCGGGCGGCTACGAGCAGTACTTC. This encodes CASSLGLAGGYEQYF.

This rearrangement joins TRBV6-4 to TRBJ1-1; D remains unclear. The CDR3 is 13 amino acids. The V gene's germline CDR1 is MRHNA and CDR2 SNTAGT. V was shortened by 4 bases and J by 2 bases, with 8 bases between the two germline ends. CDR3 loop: CASSASLNTEAFF. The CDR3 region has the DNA TGTGCCAGCAGTGCCTCACTTAACACTGAAGCTTTCTTT.

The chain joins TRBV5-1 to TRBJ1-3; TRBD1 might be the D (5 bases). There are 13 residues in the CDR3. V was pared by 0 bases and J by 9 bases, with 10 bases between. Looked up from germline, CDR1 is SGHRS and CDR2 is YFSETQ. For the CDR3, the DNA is TGCGCCAGCAGCTTGGGGCAGGGTTTCACCATATATTTT. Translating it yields CASSLGQGFTIYF.

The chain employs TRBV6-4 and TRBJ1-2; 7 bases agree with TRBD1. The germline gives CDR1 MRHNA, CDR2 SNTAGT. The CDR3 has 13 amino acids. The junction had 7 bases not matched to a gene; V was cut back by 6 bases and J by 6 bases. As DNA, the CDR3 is TGTGCCAGCAGCGCGACAGGGACCCATGGCTACACCTTC. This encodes CASSATGTHGYTF.

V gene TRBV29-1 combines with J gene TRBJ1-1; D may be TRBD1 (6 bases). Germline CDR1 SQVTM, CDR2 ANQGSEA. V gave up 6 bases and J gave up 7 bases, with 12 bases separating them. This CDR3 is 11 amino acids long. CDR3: CSVRQGIEAFF. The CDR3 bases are TGCAGCGTGCGCCAGGGGATTGAAGCTTTCTTT.

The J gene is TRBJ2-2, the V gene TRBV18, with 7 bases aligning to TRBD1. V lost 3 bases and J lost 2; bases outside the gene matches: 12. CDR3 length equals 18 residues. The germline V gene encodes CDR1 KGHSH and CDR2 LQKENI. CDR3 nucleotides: TGTGCCAGCTCACCCTTGCCCCAGGGGGACCTTAACACCGGGGAGCTGTTTTTT. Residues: CASSPLPQGDLNTGELFF.

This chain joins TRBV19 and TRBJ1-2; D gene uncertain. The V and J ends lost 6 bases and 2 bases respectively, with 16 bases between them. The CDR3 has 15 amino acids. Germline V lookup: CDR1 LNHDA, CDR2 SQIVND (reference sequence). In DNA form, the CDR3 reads TGTGCCAGTAGGAACCAAGTAAACAGCAACTATGGCTACACCTTC. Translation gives CASRNQVNSNYGYTF. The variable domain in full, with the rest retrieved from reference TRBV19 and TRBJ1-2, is DGGITQSPKYLFRKEGQNVTLSCEQNLNHDAMYWYRQDPGQGLRLIYYSQIVNDFQKGDIAEGYSVSREKKESFPLTVTSAQKNPTAFYLCASRNQVNSNYGYTFGSGTRLTVV.

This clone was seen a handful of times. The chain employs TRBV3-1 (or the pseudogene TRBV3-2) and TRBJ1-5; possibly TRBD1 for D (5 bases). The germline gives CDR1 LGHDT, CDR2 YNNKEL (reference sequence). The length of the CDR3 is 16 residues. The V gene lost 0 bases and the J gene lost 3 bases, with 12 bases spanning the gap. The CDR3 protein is CASSQDAPGDNQPQHF. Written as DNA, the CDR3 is TGTGCCAGCAGCCAAGATGCGCCGGGGGACAATCAGCCCCAGCATTTT.